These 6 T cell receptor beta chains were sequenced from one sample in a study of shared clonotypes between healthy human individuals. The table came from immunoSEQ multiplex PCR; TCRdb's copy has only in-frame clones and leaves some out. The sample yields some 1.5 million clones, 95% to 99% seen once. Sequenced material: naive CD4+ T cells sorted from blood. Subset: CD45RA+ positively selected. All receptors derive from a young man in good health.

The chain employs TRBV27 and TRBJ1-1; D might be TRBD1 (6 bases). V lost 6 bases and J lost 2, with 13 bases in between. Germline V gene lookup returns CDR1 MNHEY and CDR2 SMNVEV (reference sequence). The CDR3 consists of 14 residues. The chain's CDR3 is CASSLTGPNTEAFF. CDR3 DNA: TGTGCCAGCAGCCTGACAGGACCTAACACTGAAGCTTTCTTT.

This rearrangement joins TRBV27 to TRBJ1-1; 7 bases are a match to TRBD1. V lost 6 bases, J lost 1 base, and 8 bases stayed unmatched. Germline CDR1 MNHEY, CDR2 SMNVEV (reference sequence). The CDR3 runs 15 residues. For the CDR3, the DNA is TGTGCCAGCAGGACACACAGGGGAAAGAACACTGAAGCTTTCTTT. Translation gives CASRTHRGKNTEAFF.

The CDR3 DNA is TGCGCCAGCAGCCAAGTCGGTACCGATAGCTCCTACAATGAGCAGTTCTTC. It codes for CASSQVGTDSSYNEQFF. This sequence joins TRBV4-1 and TRBJ2-1; D gene uncertain. The V end was cut by 1 base, the J end by 0 bases, with 13 bases between. The CDR3 contains 17 residues. Germline CDR1 reads MGHRA; CDR2 reads YSYEKL.

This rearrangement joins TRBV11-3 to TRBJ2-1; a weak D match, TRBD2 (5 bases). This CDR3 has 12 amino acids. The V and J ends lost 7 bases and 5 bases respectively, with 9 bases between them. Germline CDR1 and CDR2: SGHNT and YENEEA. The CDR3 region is CASTSGNNEQFF. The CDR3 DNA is TGTGCCAGCACTTCGGGGAACAATGAGCAGTTCTTC.

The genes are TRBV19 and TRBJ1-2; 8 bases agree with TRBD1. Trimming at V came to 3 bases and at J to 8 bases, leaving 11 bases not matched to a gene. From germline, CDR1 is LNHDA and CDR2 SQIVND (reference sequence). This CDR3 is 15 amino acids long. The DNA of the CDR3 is TGTGCCAGTAGTATTTTCCTGGCAGGGGGCCGCGGCTACACCTTC. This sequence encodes CASSIFLAGGRGYTF.

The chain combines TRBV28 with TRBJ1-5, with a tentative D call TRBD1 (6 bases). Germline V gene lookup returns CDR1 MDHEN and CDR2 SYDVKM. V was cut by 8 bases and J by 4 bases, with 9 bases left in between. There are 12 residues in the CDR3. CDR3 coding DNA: TGTGCCAGCGGGCAGGGGAATCAGCCCCAGCATTTT. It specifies CASGQGNQPQHF.